A selection of T cell receptor beta chains follows, all from one sample in a study of radiotherapy plus CTLA-4 blockade in lung cancer. The method was immunoSEQ multiplex PCR; TCRdb's version includes in-frame clones alone and lacks a portion of them. This sample has 40,000 to 45,000 clones, with 60% to 80% found just once. The source material was peripheral blood, sampled from a patient treated with radiotherapy plus ipilimumab. The receptors originated from a human donor with non-small cell lung cancer whose response to radiotherapy plus ipilimumab could not be evaluated. Both conserved end residues are part of each CDR3. D genes are given only for firm matches. For some rows the clone size is stated as once, few or many, or as a class when expanded; others skip it.

d_gene	abundance	v_gene	j_gene	CDR3aa	CDR3nt
NA	NA	TRBV6-5	TRBJ1-2	CASSYGGGYGYTF	TGTGCCAGCAGTTACGGGGGGGGCTATGGCTACACCTTC
NA	NA	TRBV4-1	TRBJ2-1	CASSQDSSVGEQFF	TGCGCCAGCAGCCAAGATTCTAGCGTTGGTGAGCAGTTCTTC
TRBD1	once	TRBV19	TRBJ2-3	CASRIRDRPTDTQYF	TGTGCCAGTAGAATCCGGGACAGGCCCACAGATACGCAGTATTTT
TRBD1	NA	TRBV7-9	TRBJ1-6	CASSFGDRGTDSPLHF	TGTGCCAGCAGCTTCGGGGACAGGGGAACGGATTCACCCCTCCACTTT
TRBD1	few	TRBV16	TRBJ1-1	CASSPRAGGIWEAFF	TGTGCCAGCAGCCCCCGGGCAGGGGGCATTTGGGAAGCTTTCTTT
NA	NA	TRBV7-2	TRBJ2-7	CASSLGLGGSYEQYF	TGTGCCAGCAGCTTAGGCTTGGGCGGGTCCTACGAGCAGTACTTC
NA	NA	TRBV5-1	TRBJ1-2	CASRPPGGNYGYTF	TGCGCCAGCAGACCCCCGGGGGGCAACTATGGCTACACCTTC
NA	NA	TRBV9	TRBJ1-3	CASSVGTLANTIYF	TGTGCCAGCAGCGTAGGGACACTGGCAAACACCATATATTTT
NA	medium-sized	TRBV5-5	TRBJ1-2	CASSWDGTSNYGYTF	TGTGCCAGCAGCTGGGACGGGACATCTAACTATGGCTACACCTTC
TRBD1	NA	TRBV7-9	TRBJ1-3	CASSFTGQGDTIYF	TGTGCCAGCAGCTTCACCGGACAGGGAGACACCATATATTTT
NA	NA	TRBV2	TRBJ2-7	CASSKTVPYEQYF	TGTGCCAGCAGTAAGACAGTACCCTACGAGCAGTACTTC
NA	NA	TRBV29-1	TRBJ1-4	CSVGRGNNEKLFF	TGCAGCGTTGGTCGGGGGAATAATGAAAAACTGTTTTTT
NA	NA	TRBV19	TRBJ1-1	CASSIDLRGNTEAFF	TGTGCCAGTAGTATAGATCTTAGGGGGAACACTGAAGCTTTCTTT
NA	NA	TRBV28	TRBJ1-5	CASRNDGNSNQPQHF	TGTGCCAGCAGGAACGACGGGAATAGCAATCAGCCCCAGCATTTT
NA	NA	TRBV21-1	TRBJ2-2	CASPPTGQGARGTGELFF	TGTGCCAGTCCGCCCACGGGACAGGGGGCGCGTGGCACCGGGGAGCTGTTTTTT
NA	NA	TRBV5-8	TRBJ1-2	CASSLEPPLQYGYTF	TGTGCCAGCAGCTTGGAGCCACCCCTACAGTATGGCTACACCTTC
TRBD1	NA	TRBV5-1	TRBJ2-7	CASSPGPGQGKYEQYF	TGCGCCAGCAGCCCCGGTCCCGGACAGGGCAAATACGAGCAGTACTTC
NA	NA	TRBV27	TRBJ2-1	CASSLLGGTGYNEQFF	TGTGCCAGCAGTTTACTCGGCGGCACCGGCTACAATGAGCAGTTCTTC
NA	NA	TRBV2	TRBJ2-5	CASRLQETQYF	TGCGCCAGCAGACTGCAAGAGACCCAGTACTTC
TRBD2	NA	TRBV7-8	TRBJ2-5	CASSLGQLAGEIQETQYF	TGTGCCAGCAGCTTAGGTCAGCTAGCGGGGGAGATCCAAGAGACCCAGTACTTC
TRBD2	NA	TRBV18	TRBJ2-5	CASPGSGGPQETQYF	TGTGCCAGTCCCGGTAGCGGGGGGCCCCAAGAGACCCAGTACTTC
TRBD2	few	TRBV5-1	TRBJ2-5	CASAGGSLETQYF	TGCGCCAGTGCGGGGGGGAGTTTAGAGACCCAGTACTTC
TRBD2	NA	TRBV7-3	TRBJ2-5	CASSRLAGGWETQYF	TGTGCCAGCAGCCGACTAGCGGGAGGCTGGGAGACCCAGTACTTC
NA	NA	TRBV7-9	TRBJ2-7	CASSLSAGRAYEQYF	TGTGCCAGCAGCCTTAGCGCCGGGAGAGCCTACGAGCAGTACTTC
TRBD2	NA	TRBV5-1	TRBJ2-1	CASSYLSGGAGNEQFF	TGCGCCAGCAGCTACCTTAGCGGGGGGGCGGGTAATGAGCAGTTCTTC
TRBD1	NA	TRBV9	TRBJ1-6	CASSPLTGGSYNSPLHF	TGTGCCAGCAGCCCCCTAACAGGGGGGTCCTATAATTCACCCCTCCACTTT
NA	NA	TRBV6-1	TRBJ1-1	CASSGDRPVNTEAFF	TGTGCCAGCAGTGGCGACAGGCCAGTGAACACTGAAGCTTTCTTT
TRBD2	NA	TRBV9	TRBJ2-5	CASSLGLAGEETQYF	TGTGCCAGCAGTTTAGGACTAGCGGGAGAAGAGACCCAGTACTTC
NA	once	TRBV7-9	TRBJ1-6	CASSLRTADSPLHF	TGTGCCAGCAGTCTCCGGACAGCAGATTCACCCCTCCACTTT
NA	NA	TRBV30	TRBJ2-5	CAWALGPETQYF	TGTGCCTGGGCTTTGGGCCCCGAGACCCAGTACTTC
NA	NA	TRBV30	TRBJ1-4	CAWSVPGANEKLFF	TGTGCCTGGAGTGTACCAGGGGCTAATGAAAAACTGTTTTTT
TRBD2	NA	TRBV6-6	TRBJ2-1	CASRAGLAGGIGEQFF	TGTGCCAGCAGGGCCGGACTAGCGGGAGGTATCGGCGAGCAGTTCTTC
NA	NA	TRBV5-4	TRBJ2-3	CASSVQGHSYTDTQYF	TGTGCCAGCAGCGTTCAGGGGCACTCATACACAGATACGCAGTATTTT
NA	NA	TRBV28	TRBJ1-2	CASSLIGYTF	TGTGCCAGCAGTTTAATAGGCTACACCTTC
NA	NA	TRBV7-9	TRBJ2-5	CASSLWVFPEGGETQYF	TGTGCCAGCAGCTTATGGGTGTTTCCCGAGGGAGGAGAGACCCAGTACTTC
TRBD2	NA	TRBV10-2	TRBJ2-3	CASNKLAGASTDTQYF	TGCGCCAGCAATAAATTAGCGGGGGCCTCCACAGATACGCAGTATTTT
TRBD1	NA	TRBV27	TRBJ2-7	CASSSSGQFSYEQYF	TGTGCCAGCAGTTCCTCGGGACAGTTCTCCTACGAGCAGTACTTC